This passage covers 31 T cell receptor beta chains from one sample sequenced in a study of T cell responses to AZD1222 COVID-19 vaccine. Repertoires were generated with immunoSEQ multiplex PCR, while TCRdb's copy carries only in-frame clones and drops some. The data hold about 260,000 clones, with more than 85% observed a single time. The sample here was peripheral blood, taken on day 0 of AZD1222 vaccination. The receptors come from an adult in good health.

The J gene is TRBJ2-3, the V gene TRBV7-8; 10 nucleotides align to TRBD2. V lost 3 bases and J lost 3; bases outside the gene matches: 6. The CDR3 spans 16 residues. The germline V gene encodes CDR1 SGHVS and CDR2 FQNEAQ. Here the CDR3 reads CASSFQTSGPTDTQYF. The CDR3 coding sequence is TGTGCCAGCAGCTTTCAGACTAGCGGGCCTACAGATACGCAGTATTTT.

The gene calls are TRBV3-1 (or the pseudogene TRBV3-2) and TRBJ1-1; D remains unclear. This CDR3 comprises 15 residues. V shed 4 bases and J shed 1 base, with 13 bases lying between them. From germline, CDR1 is LGHDT and CDR2 YNNKEL (reference sequence). The CDR3 protein is CASSLPTASNTEAFF. The DNA for the CDR3 is TGTGCCAGCAGCCTCCCGACCGCATCGAACACTGAAGCTTTCTTT.

V gene TRBV28 combines with J gene TRBJ1-4, with TRBD1 identical over 9 bases. The CDR3 has 15 residues. CDR1 and CDR2 from the germline V gene are MDHEN and SYDVKM. The V gene end was trimmed by 3 bases and the J gene end by 8 bases; junction bases not matched to a gene: 7. CDR3 nucleotide sequence: TGTGCCAGCAGTTTGATAGGACAGGGGACCGAAAAACTGTTTTTT. Translation gives CASSLIGQGTEKLFF. Supplemented by reference TRBV28 and TRBJ1-4, the full variable domain reads DVKVTQSSRYLVKRTGEKVFLECVQDMDHENMFWYRQDPGLGLRLIYFSYDVKMKEKGDIPEGYSVSREKKERFSLILESASTNQTSMYLCASSLIGQGTEKLFFGSGTQLSVL.

The CDR3 nucleotides read TGCGCCAGCAGCTTGGAAAGGGGGGATTCACCCCTCCACTTT. This codes for CASSLERGDSPLHF. The V and J genes are TRBV5-1 and TRBJ1-6, with a possible D match to TRBD1 (6 bases). V lost 0 bases to trimming and J lost 8 bases, with 9 bases between them. The length of the CDR3 is 14 residues. CDR1 and CDR2 from the germline V gene are SGHRS and YFSETQ. The full variable domain, completed using reference TRBV5-1 and TRBJ1-6, is KAGVTQTPRYLIKTRGQQVTLSCSPISGHRSVSWYQQTPGQGLQFLFEYFSETQRNKGNFPGRFSGRQFSNSRSEMNVSTLELGDSALYLCASSLERGDSPLHFGNGTRLTVT.

V gene TRBV4-1 combines with J gene TRBJ1-5; no firm D call. The germline CDR1 and CDR2 sequences are MGHRA and YSYEKL. Trimming removed 0 bases at V and 4 bases at J, with 16 bases between. The CDR3 covers 17 residues. CDR3: CASSQEAHTVANQPQHF. The CDR3 DNA sequence: TGCGCCAGCAGCCAAGAAGCACACACCGTAGCGAATCAGCCCCAGCATTTT.

V usage is TRBV5-1 and J usage is TRBJ1-5; D is unclear. Germline CDR1 reads SGHRS; CDR2 reads YFSETQ. The CDR3 length is 14 residues. Trimming shortened V by 0 bases and J by 3 bases, and 7 bases separated the two germline ends. The CDR3 DNA reads as TGCGCCAGCAGCTTGGGGCAGGCCAATCAGCCCCAGCATTTT. It specifies CASSLGQANQPQHF.

This clone has more than one count but fewer than ten. The J gene is TRBJ2-7, the V gene TRBV3-1 (or the pseudogene TRBV3-2); 8 nucleotides align to TRBD2. Unmatched junction bases numbered 5, after V lost 2 bases and J lost 5 bases. The germline V gene has CDR1 LGHDT and CDR2 YNNKEL (reference sequence). CDR3 size: 14 residues. As DNA, the CDR3 is TGTGCCAGCAGCCAACGCGGGGGGCCGAACGAGCAGTACTTC. Protein: CASSQRGGPNEQYF.

The chain uses TRBV28 and TRBJ2-3, with D tentatively TRBD2 (5 bases). With 9 bases removed from V and 0 bases from J, the gap between germline ends came to 22 bases. Germline CDR1 and CDR2: MDHEN and SYDVKM. CDR3 size: 17 residues. CDR3 sequence reads: CASFGGLLLPSTDTQYF. The CDR3 DNA sequence: TGTGCCAGTTTTGGAGGACTGCTGTTGCCCAGCACAGATACGCAGTATTTT. The full variable domain, in which reference TRBV28 and TRBJ2-3 provide the parts outside the CDR3, is DVKVTQSSRYLVKRTGEKVFLECVQDMDHENMFWYRQDPGLGLRLIYFSYDVKMKEKGDIPEGYSVSREKKERFSLILESASTNQTSMYLCASFGGLLLPSTDTQYFGPGTRLTVL.

This clone was counted a single time. The gene calls are TRBV6-5 and TRBJ2-6; D is undetermined. Germline CDR1 is MNHEY and CDR2 is SVGAGI. This CDR3 is built from 14 residues. V shed 6 bases and J shed 4 bases, with 10 bases lying between them. CDR3 sequence: CASSLGYGANVLTF. The CDR3 DNA reads TGTGCCAGCAGCCTAGGGTACGGGGCCAACGTCCTGACTTTC.

This clone turned up a few times. The chain uses TRBV28 and TRBJ1-5; no clear D. The CDR3 sequence is 13 residues long. Per germline, CDR1 MDHEN and CDR2 SYDVKM. Trimming shortened V by 5 bases and J by 3 bases, and 8 bases separated the two germline ends. CDR3 nucleotide sequence: TGTGCCAGCAGTAACGACATCAATCAGCCCCAGCATTTT. Protein product: CASSNDINQPQHF.

This clone has a single count. The gene calls are TRBV28 and TRBJ1-2; TRBD1 aligns across 10 bases. Germline CDR1 is MDHEN and CDR2 is SYDVKM. The trim removed 4 bases at V and 5 bases at J, leaving 4 bases unmatched. This CDR3 is 14 amino acids long. The CDR3 DNA is TGTGCCAGCAGTTGGGACAGGGGCGGGTATGGCTACACCTTC. Translated: CASSWDRGGYGYTF.

As to this clone: Because the CDR3's place on the DNA is in doubt, the DNA is left out and the CDR3 is given as listed by TCRdb. The V gene is TRBV28, the J gene TRBJ1-5. Germline values: CDR1 MDHEN, CDR2 SYDVKM. The CDR3 totals 14 residues, both ends included. The chain's CDR3 is CASSFGAGNQPQHF.

The V and J genes are TRBV4-1 and TRBJ2-1, with 9 bases fitting TRBD2. Germline CDR1 MGHRA, CDR2 YSYEKL. J was trimmed by 2 bases and V by 4 bases; bases with no gene match: 9. CDR3 size: 17 residues. The CDR3 nucleotides are TGCGCCAGCAGCCCGGGACTAGCCCTAAAGGCCTACAATGAGCAGTTCTTC. Translated: CASSPGLALKAYNEQFF.

This clone was picked up a small number of times. The chain recombines TRBV30 with TRBJ2-4, with D possibly called TRBD1 or TRBD2 (5 bases each). The CDR3 runs to 14 residues. Germline CDR1 GTSNPN, CDR2 SVGIG (reference sequence). V lost 1 base to trimming and J lost 8 bases, with 15 bases between them. CDR3 sequence reads: CAWSGSRDADIQYF. Here the CDR3 DNA reads TGTGCCTGGAGTGGCTCCCGGGACGCGGACATTCAGTACTTC.

This chain links TRBV19 with TRBJ2-5; maybe TRBD1 (5 bases). V lost 4 bases to trimming and J lost 9 bases, with 18 bases between them. CDR1 is LNHDA and CDR2 is SQIVND in the germline V gene (reference sequence). The CDR3 has 14 residues. CDR3 nucleotide sequence: TGTGCCAGTAGTACCCTCCCAGGGTTTTGGCCCCAGTACTTC. It is translated as CASSTLPGFWPQYF.

The rearrangement uses TRBV28 and TRBJ1-6, with a weak D call TRBD1 (5 bases). Trimming shortened V by 6 bases and J by 5 bases, and 17 bases separated the two germline ends. CDR3 length: 16 amino acids. Germline V gene sequence: CDR1 MDHEN, CDR2 SYDVKM. DNA of the CDR3: TGTGCCAGCAGCCCGGCCTCAGGGTATAATAATTCACCCCTCCACTTT. As protein: CASSPASGYNNSPLHF.

The rearrangement links TRBV28 to TRBJ1-2, with D possibly being TRBD1 (6 bases). Germline loops: CDR1 MDHEN, CDR2 SYDVKM. Between the trimmed V and J ends, which lost 3 bases and 6 bases, there was a span of 17 bases. CDR3 length equals 15 residues. Here the CDR3 reads CASSLAGADWDGYTF. In nucleotides, the CDR3 is TGTGCCAGCAGTTTGGCAGGGGCCGATTGGGATGGCTACACCTTC.

This clone was seen once. The rearrangement uses TRBV7-9 and TRBJ2-7; maybe TRBD2 (5 bases). The length of the CDR3 is 12 residues. V was pared by 2 bases and J by 5 bases, with 7 bases between. Germline CDR1 is SEHNR and CDR2 is FQNEAQ (reference sequence). The CDR3 sequence is CASSLSGDEQYF. The DNA of the CDR3 is TGTGCCAGCAGCTTATCCGGGGACGAGCAGTACTTC.

The chain recombines TRBV2 with TRBJ2-2, with 8 positions matching TRBD2. The CDR3 is 14 residues long. The germline CDR1 and CDR2 sequences are SNHLY and FYNNEI. V lost 9 bases and J lost 4; bases outside the gene matches: 7. CDR3 amino acids: CASSGGASTGELFF. The CDR3 DNA is TGTGCCAGTTCGGGGGGGGCCTCCACCGGGGAGCTGTTTTTT.

The chain couples TRBV10-3 to TRBJ2-2, with D uncertain. The CDR3 has 14 amino acids. Germline assignment: CDR1 ENHRY and CDR2 SYGVKD. Deletions cut 2 bases from V and 6 bases from J, with 10 bases between. The CDR3 reads CAISEAGRAGELFF. DNA of the CDR3: TGTGCCATCAGTGAGGCAGGAAGAGCCGGGGAGCTGTTTTTT.

The chain couples TRBV5-8 to TRBJ2-2, with TRBD1 as a possible D gene (5 bases). Germline V gives CDR1 SGHTS, CDR2 YDEGEE. Trimming pared 3 bases from V and 4 bases from J, leaving 7 bases between. The CDR3 spans 13 residues. CDR3 region: CASSWQGTGELFF. The CDR3 bases are TGTGCCAGCAGCTGGCAGGGCACCGGGGAGCTGTTTTTT. Complete variable domain (other parts from reference TRBV5-8 and TRBJ2-2): EAGVTQSPTHLIKTRGQQATLRCSPISGHTSVYWYQQALGLGLQFLLWYDEGEERNRGNFPPRFSGRQFPNYSSELNVNALELEDSALYLCASSWQGTGELFFGEGSRLTVL.

This chain joins TRBV28 and TRBJ1-5; D remains unclear. This CDR3 has 15 amino acids. V was cut by 3 bases and J by 1 base, with 10 bases left in between. CDR1 is MDHEN, CDR2 SYDVKM, per germline. The CDR3: CASSLGLGSNQPQHF. In DNA form, the CDR3 reads TGTGCCAGCAGTTTGGGCCTGGGGAGCAATCAGCCCCAGCATTTT.

The J gene is TRBJ2-3, the V gene TRBV7-3; no reliable D call. Per germline, CDR1 SGHTA and CDR2 FQGTGA. V gave up 5 bases and J gave up 1 base, with 19 bases separating them. The CDR3 runs to 17 residues. The CDR3 sequence: CASSPQIGSLGTDTQYF. CDR3 sequence (DNA): TGTGCCAGCAGCCCCCAAATAGGTTCCCTGGGCACAGATACGCAGTATTTT.

The chain is built from TRBV4-2 and TRBJ2-7; D is perhaps TRBD1 (6 bases). CDR3 length equals 14 residues. Germline V gives CDR1 LGHNA, CDR2 YNFKEQ. V was trimmed by 4 bases and J by 4 bases, leaving 14 bases between them. CDR3 protein: CASSPNQGSYEQYF. CDR3 nucleotides: TGTGCCAGCAGCCCCAACCAGGGGTCGTACGAGCAGTACTTC.

V and J are TRBV3-1 (or the pseudogene TRBV3-2) and TRBJ2-7; tentative D call: TRBD2 (6 bases). V lost 8 bases and J 3 bases, leaving 17 bases between the germline ends. The CDR3 extends over 14 amino acids. CDR1 LGHDT and CDR2 YNNKEL come from the germline V gene (reference sequence). CDR3 in DNA: TGTGCCAGCTCAGAGGCCGTGGGGGGCTACGAGCAGTACTTC. This encodes CASSEAVGGYEQYF.

This clone was seen only once. J is TRBJ2-1 and V is TRBV25-1, with 7 positions matching TRBD2. This CDR3 comprises 16 residues. Germline V CDR1 and CDR2: MGHDK, SYGVNS. V was pared by 1 base and J by 7 bases, with 10 bases of the junction left unmatched. Written as DNA, the CDR3 is TGTGCCAGCAGTGAATTGGGGACCTCCGGGGGGAATGAGCAGTTCTTC. Translated: CASSELGTSGGNEQFF.

The chain's CDR3 is CASRTGYLGTYEQYF. As DNA, the CDR3 is TGTGCCAGCAGGACAGGGTATTTGGGAACCTACGAGCAGTACTTC. The rearrangement links TRBV6-5 to TRBJ2-7, with 7 positions matching TRBD1. From germline, CDR1 is MNHEY and CDR2 SVGAGI. Germline trimming cut 6 bases from V and 2 bases from J; bases unmatched to any gene: 10. The length of the CDR3 is 15 residues.

The rearrangement uses TRBV14 and TRBJ2-1; D remains unclear. Germline values: CDR1 SGHDN, CDR2 FVKESK. Trimming took 2 bases from V and 0 from J, leaving 14 bases between them. The length of the CDR3 is 17 residues. CDR3: CASSQHRGTVSYNEQFF. Here the CDR3 DNA reads TGTGCCAGCAGCCAACATAGAGGTACAGTCTCCTACAATGAGCAGTTCTTC.

The chain carries TRBV24-1 and TRBJ1-3; D remains unclear. This CDR3 comprises 12 residues. V shed 4 bases and J shed 11 bases, with 11 bases lying between them. Germline V gene sequence: CDR1 KGHDR, CDR2 SFDVKD. This CDR3 reads CATSEPPSPIYF. CDR3 nucleotide sequence: TGTGCCACCAGTGAACCACCCTCCCCCATATATTTT.

The sample holds one count of this clone. The V and J genes are TRBV7-3 and TRBJ2-3; the match to TRBD2 covers 8 bases. The V segment lost 4 bases and the J segment 1 base; nucleotides outside the gene matches: 1. The germline CDR1 and CDR2 sequences are SGHTA and FQGTGA. This CDR3 has 14 residues. CDR3: CASSYSGGTDTQYF. The CDR3 nucleotides are TGTGCCAGCAGCTATAGCGGGGGCACAGATACGCAGTATTTT.

The chain has TRBV29-1 and TRBJ2-5; maybe TRBD2 (6 bases). Germline V gives CDR1 SQVTM, CDR2 ANQGSEA. The CDR3 runs 12 residues. Deletions cut 7 bases from V and 0 bases from J, with 9 bases between. In DNA form, the CDR3 reads TGCAGCGGGAGGGTGTACCAAGAGACCCAGTACTTC. Its protein product is CSGRVYQETQYF.